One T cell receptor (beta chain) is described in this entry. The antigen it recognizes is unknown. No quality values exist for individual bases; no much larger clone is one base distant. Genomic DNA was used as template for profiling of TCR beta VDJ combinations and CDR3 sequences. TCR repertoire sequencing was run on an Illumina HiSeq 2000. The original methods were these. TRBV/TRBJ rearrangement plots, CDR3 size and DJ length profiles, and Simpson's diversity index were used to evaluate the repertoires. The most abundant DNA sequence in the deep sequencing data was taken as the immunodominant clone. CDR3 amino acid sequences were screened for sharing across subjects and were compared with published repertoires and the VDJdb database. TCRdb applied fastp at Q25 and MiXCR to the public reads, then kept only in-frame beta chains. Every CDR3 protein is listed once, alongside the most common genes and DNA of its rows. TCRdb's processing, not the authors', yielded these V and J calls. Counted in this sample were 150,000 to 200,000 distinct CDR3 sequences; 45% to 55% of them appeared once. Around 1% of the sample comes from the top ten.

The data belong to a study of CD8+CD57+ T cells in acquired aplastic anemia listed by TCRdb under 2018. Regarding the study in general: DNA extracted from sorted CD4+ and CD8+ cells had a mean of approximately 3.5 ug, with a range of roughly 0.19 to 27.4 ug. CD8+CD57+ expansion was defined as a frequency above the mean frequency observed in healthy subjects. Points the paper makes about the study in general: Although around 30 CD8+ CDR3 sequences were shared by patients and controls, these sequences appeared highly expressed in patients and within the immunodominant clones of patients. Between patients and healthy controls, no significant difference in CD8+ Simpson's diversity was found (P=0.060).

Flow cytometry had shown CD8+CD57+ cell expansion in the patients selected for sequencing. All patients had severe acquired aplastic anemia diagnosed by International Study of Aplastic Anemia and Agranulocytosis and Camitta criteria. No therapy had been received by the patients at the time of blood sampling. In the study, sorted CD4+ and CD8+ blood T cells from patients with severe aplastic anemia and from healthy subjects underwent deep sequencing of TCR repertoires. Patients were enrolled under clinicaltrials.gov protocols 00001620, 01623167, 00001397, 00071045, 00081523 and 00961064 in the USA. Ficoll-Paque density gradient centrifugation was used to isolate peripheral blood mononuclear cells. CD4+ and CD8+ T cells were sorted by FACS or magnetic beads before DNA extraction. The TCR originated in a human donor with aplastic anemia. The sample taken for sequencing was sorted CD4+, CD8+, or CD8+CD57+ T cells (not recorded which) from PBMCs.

The CDR3 is CARDFPEQYF. The bases read TGTGCTAGAGATTTTCCCGAGCAGTACTTC. The rearranged segments are TRBV7-8 and TRBJ2-7, with no confidently assigned D gene. The CDR3 runs 10 residues from the cysteine to the phenylalanine. Only the CDR3 part of the read is kept: 30 bases, read in frame from the first base. CDR1 and CDR2 (SGHVS, FQNEAQ) derive from the germline V gene.